Shown below are 7 T cell receptor beta chains from a single sample sequenced in a study of T cells in Graves' hyperthyroidism and ophthalmopathy. What was amplified from RNA transcripts were TCR beta CDR3 regions. TCR CDR3 regions were first amplified by RT-PCR with HTBI primers. TCRdb re-derived calls from the multiplex PCR reads in MiXCR, one entry per CDR3 protein. This table has approximately 600,000 distinct CDR3 sequences, approximately 15% appearing once. Sequencing was done on a sample of blood. All receptors come from a woman in her late teens or twenties with Graves' ophthalmopathy.

This clonotype was detected ten times or more. The rearrangement uses TRBV6-1 and TRBJ2-7, with D possibly matching TRBD1 (5 bases). The CDR3 runs to 15 residues. Germline CDR1 MNHNS, CDR2 SASEGT. V was pared by 3 bases and J by 3 bases, with 15 bases between. The CDR3: CASSEALGEGYEQYF. In DNA, the CDR3 is TGTGCCAGCAGTGAGGCCCTAGGGGAAGGCTACGAGCAGTACTTC.

The genes are TRBV19 and TRBJ1-4; 10 bases agree with TRBD1. After removal of 5 bases from V and 7 bases from J, the junction contained 10 bases not matched to a gene. CDR1 LNHDA and CDR2 SQIVND come from the germline V gene (reference sequence). The CDR3 consists of 16 residues. The CDR3 reads CASSPGTGAVGEKLFF. CDR3 coding DNA: TGTGCCAGTAGTCCCGGGACAGGGGCCGTGGGTGAAAAACTGTTTTTT.

This clonotype was observed at least ten times. This chain connects TRBV30 to TRBJ1-2; D is unclear. The V end lost 4 bases, the J end lost 4 bases, and 7 bases lay between the germline ends. Germline V lookup: CDR1 GTSNPN, CDR2 SVGIG (reference sequence). This CDR3 is 11 amino acids long. The CDR3 DNA sequence: TGTGCCTGGAATAGGATCTATGGCTACACCTTC. Protein sequence: CAWNRIYGYTF. The entire variable domain, with the rest obtained from reference TRBV30 and TRBJ1-2, is as follows: SQTIHQWPATLVQPVGSPLSLECTVEGTSNPNLYWYRQAAGRGLQLLFYSVGIGQISSEVPQNLSASRPQDRQFILSSKKLLLSDSGFYLCAWNRIYGYTFGSGTRLTVV.

This clonotype was seen repeatedly, ten times or more. The chain joins TRBV20-1 to TRBJ2-7, with 9 nucleotides matching TRBD2. Germline CDR1 and CDR2: DFQATT and SNEGSKA (reference sequence). Trimming at V came to 0 bases and at J to 4 bases, leaving 4 bases not matched to a gene. There are 14 residues in the CDR3. The CDR3 protein is CSARDMTSGYEQYF. In DNA, the CDR3 is TGCAGTGCTAGAGATATGACTAGCGGTTACGAGCAGTACTTC.

This clonotype turned up a few times. The V call is TRBV18, the J call TRBJ2-7, with 9 bases aligning to TRBD1. The V gene end was trimmed by 4 bases and the J gene end by 5 bases; junction bases not matched to a gene: 12. Germline V lookup: CDR1 KGHSH, CDR2 LQKENI. This CDR3 comprises 16 residues. CDR3 nucleotide sequence: TGTGCCAGCTCACGCCCGGGGACAGGGAGGGAGGACGAGCAGTACTTC. Its translation: CASSRPGTGREDEQYF.

This clonotype was counted a few times. It may be a read error: a sequence one base away is much more abundant. The chain is built from TRBV9 and TRBJ2-3; 9 positions match TRBD2. The CDR3 loop spans 15 amino acids. Looked up from germline, CDR1 is SGDLS and CDR2 is YYNGEE. With 3 bases clipped from V and 0 bases from J, the junction kept 2 bases outside the gene matches. The CDR3 loop reads CASSAGTSSTDTQYF. The CDR3 coding sequence is TGTGCCAGCAGCGCCGGGACTAGCAGCACAGATACGCAGTATTTT.

A note on this clonotype: Given a much more abundant clone one base away, this may be a read error. The chain employs TRBV10-3 and TRBJ1-5, with a weak D call TRBD1 (5 bases). Germline V gene sequence: CDR1 ENHRY, CDR2 SYGVKD. The length of the CDR3 is 15 residues. The CDR3 region has the DNA TGTACCATCAGCCCTACAGTGGGGGGCAATCAGCCCCAGCATTTT. Protein product: CTISPTVGGNQPQHF.